Sequencing of this T cell receptor (beta chain) was carried out in a study of regulatory T cells in long-lasting Graves disease. Study-wide points: TRBV28, TRBJ1-2 and TRBJ2-5 were favored in persistent disease.

Time point reported: newly diagnosed GD, antithyroid drugs for less than 3 months. Following extraction of RNA from PBMCs, that RNA was used to make the TCR library. According to the study, TCR beta libraries were built with iRepertoire HTBI primers and CDR3-region Arm-PCR. TCRdb re-called the multiplex PCR reads with MiXCR, one entry per CDR3 protein. The repertoire has hundreds of thousands of distinct CDR3 sequences, approximately 15% of them found once; the top ten carry 30%. The V and J ends lost 0 bases and 6 bases respectively, with 10 bases between them. The V gene's germline CDR1 is SGDLS and CDR2 YYNGEE. The CDR3 extends over 14 amino acids. This clonotype has a handful of counts. The antigen remains unidentified. The same data also contributed to another study, on T cells in Graves' hyperthyroidism and ophthalmopathy. This second study says: Recently diagnosed hyperthyroidism of less than 2 months' duration affected patients aged 18 to 65. The model foresaw ophthalmopathy a median around seven months prior to onset.

The TCR was taken from a man in his forties with Graves disease. The V and J genes are TRBV9 and TRBJ1-5; possibly TRBD1 for D (6 bases). The material sequenced was peripheral blood mononuclear cells (PBMCs), taken at new diagnosis, from a patient treated with antithyroid drugs. Here the CDR3 reads CASSVEGGPQPQHF. The CDR3 nucleotides are TGTGCCAGCAGCGTAGAGGGGGGGCCTCAGCCCCAGCATTTT.